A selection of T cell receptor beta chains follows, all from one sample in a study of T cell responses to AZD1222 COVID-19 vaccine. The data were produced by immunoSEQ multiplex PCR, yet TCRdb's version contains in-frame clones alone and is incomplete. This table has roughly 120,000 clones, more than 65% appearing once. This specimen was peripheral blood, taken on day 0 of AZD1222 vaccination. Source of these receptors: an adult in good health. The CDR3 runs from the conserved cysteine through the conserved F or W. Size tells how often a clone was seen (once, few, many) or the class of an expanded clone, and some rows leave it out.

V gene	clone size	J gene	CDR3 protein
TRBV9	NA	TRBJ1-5	CASSGGEHQPQHF
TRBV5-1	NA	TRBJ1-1	CASSLGAGTEAFF
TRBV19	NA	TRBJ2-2	CASSIGGIAGELFF
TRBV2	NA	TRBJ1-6	CASRISFRDTRTPLHF
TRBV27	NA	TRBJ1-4	CASSLPGAGKLFF
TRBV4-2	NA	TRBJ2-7	CASSQDLHEQYF
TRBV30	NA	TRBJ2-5	CAWSRLAGGGETQYF
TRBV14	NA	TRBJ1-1	CASSQGPGQGAGNTEAFF
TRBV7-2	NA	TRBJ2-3	CASSGSRVSTDTQYF
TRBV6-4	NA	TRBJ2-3	CASSSGDGTPVGDTQYF
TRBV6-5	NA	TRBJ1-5	CASSYLSNQPQHF
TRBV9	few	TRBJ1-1	CASSSDGDRGTEAFF
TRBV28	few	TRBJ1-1	CASSLSQGAAEAFF
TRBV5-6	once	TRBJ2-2	CASSPPDNTGELFF
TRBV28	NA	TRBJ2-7	CASTYSSGRGYEQYF
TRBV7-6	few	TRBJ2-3	CASSPGDGRVDTQYF
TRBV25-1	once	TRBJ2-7	CASSDRGAGSLSYEQYF
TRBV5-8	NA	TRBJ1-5	CASSLVGGSNQPQHF
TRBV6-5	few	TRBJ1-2	CASSYSGTSNYGYTF
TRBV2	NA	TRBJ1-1	CASSGGQGIAAFF
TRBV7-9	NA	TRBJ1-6	CASSRDGRESGSPLHF
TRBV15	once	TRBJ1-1	CATSRGTRRPMNTEAFF
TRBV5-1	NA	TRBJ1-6	CASSLSEWNSPLHF
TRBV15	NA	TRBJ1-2	CATSSRTGGNYGYTF
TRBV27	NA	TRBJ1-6	CANKTGNNSPLHF
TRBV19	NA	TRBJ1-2	CASTHGLSNYGYTF
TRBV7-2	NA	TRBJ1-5	CASSPWDRNQPQHF
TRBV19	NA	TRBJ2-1	CASSIPLAPSSYNEQFF
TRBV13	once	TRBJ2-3	CASSFDGTDTQYF
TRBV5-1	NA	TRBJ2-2	CASSRTSIRGAGELFF
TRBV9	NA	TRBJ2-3	CASSVVGADTQYF
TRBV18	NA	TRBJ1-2	CASSPLGRKNGYTF
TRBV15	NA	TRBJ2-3	CATSRGRGASTDTQYF
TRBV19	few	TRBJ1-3	CASIGGPSGNTIYF
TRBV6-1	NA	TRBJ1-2	CASSESWGDIGYTF
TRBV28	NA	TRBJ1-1	CASRSDRTPISWNTEAFF
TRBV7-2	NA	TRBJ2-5	CASSLVSGAYQETQYF
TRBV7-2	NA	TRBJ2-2	CASSFQRGGNTGELFF
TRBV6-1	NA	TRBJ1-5	CASSEGQGWQPQHF